The entry below gives a single TCR beta chain sequence along with its context. The antigen it recognizes is unknown. The record has no base qualities; no much larger clone is one base away. Measured from the cysteine to the phenylalanine, the CDR3 is 12 residues long. Just CDR3 DNA is preserved here, 36 bases in frame from base 1. CDR1 is given as SNHLY and CDR2 as FYNNEI, both from the germline V gene. V drops 6 bases and J drops 7 bases, leaving 12 bases in between. The sample is drawn from a study of OX40 agonist ivuxolimab in advanced cancers. Looking at the study overall: Ivuxolimab, which targeted the costimulatory receptor OX40 (CD134), was an agonistic, fully human IgG2 monoclonal antibody. Intravenous ivuxolimab was administered to patients every 2 weeks at six dose levels: 0.01, 0.1, 0.3, 1.5, 3 and 10 mg/kg. Among the 52 dose-escalation patients, around 20 had hepatocellular carcinoma, around 15 melanoma, 9 renal cell carcinoma and 9 head and neck cancer. In the dose-escalation cohort, 65% to 90% of patients were male, and the mean age was about 55 years, with a range of about 23 to 85. Prior anti-PD-1, anti-PD-L1 or anti-CTLA-4 therapy was permitted, and 40% of dose-escalation patients had received checkpoint inhibitors. Three dose-escalation patients achieved partial responses, one with hepatocellular carcinoma and two with cutaneous melanoma. The point of sequencing TCRbeta in the periphery was to test whether ivuxolimab changed TCR sequence diversity and drove clonal T-cell expansion. The paper reports the monotherapy dose-escalation portion (N of about 50 patients) of the phase I ivuxolimab trial. Results the study describes overall, beyond this receptor: At doses from 0.1 to 3.0 mg/kg, clonal expansion was seen in both CD4+ and CD8+ blood T cells between baseline and week 6. Low levels of normalized T-cell clonal expansion were also seen in some patients who did not respond. After ivuxolimab, more expanded clones were found on average in CD8+ T cells than in CD4+ T cells. In the 0.1-3.0 mg/kg groups, partial responders were among the patients with the lowest normalized peripheral clonal expansion, particularly in CD8+ T cells. Which antigens the clonally expanded peripheral T cells were specific for was not determined.

For sequencing of the TCRbeta CDR3 region, genomic DNA was extracted from the sorted cells. The immunoSEQ Assay was used for sequencing of TCRbeta CDR3 regions. Drawn from immuneACCESS, this table holds only the in-frame rearrangements with V and J called that TCRdb kept. Clones are partly lost; checked studies trace under half to an unresolved V gene and leave the rest unexplained. The table for this sample lists roughly 65,000 clones; 60% to 85% of them were counted only once. The ten largest clonotypes hold 2% to 2.5% of the sample. Patients with autoimmune disease history or receiving systemic immunosuppression were excluded from the trial. Peripheral blood for TCR sequencing was drawn from every dose cohort at baseline, at cycle 4 day 1 and at cycle 7 day 1. The samples were taken from a phase I, first-in-human, multicenter, open-label dose-escalation trial of ivuxolimab. The trial enrolled adults with locally advanced or metastatic head and neck squamous cell, hepatocellular, melanoma or renal cell carcinoma. Before TCR sequencing, CD4+ T cells and CD8+ T cells were sorted from peripheral blood as separate populations.

This chain is built from TRBV2 and TRBJ1-2; the D gene is possibly TRBD1, with 5 bases matching. Sequenced here: CD4+ or CD8+ T cells sorted from blood, sampled in a trial of the OX40 agonist ivuxolimab. This receptor was obtained from an adult with an advanced solid tumor such as melanoma, head and neck, liver or kidney cancer. The CDR3 protein is CASSRDSGGYTF. The DNA reads as follows: TGTGCCAGCAGCAGGGATTCAGGTGGCTACACCTTC.